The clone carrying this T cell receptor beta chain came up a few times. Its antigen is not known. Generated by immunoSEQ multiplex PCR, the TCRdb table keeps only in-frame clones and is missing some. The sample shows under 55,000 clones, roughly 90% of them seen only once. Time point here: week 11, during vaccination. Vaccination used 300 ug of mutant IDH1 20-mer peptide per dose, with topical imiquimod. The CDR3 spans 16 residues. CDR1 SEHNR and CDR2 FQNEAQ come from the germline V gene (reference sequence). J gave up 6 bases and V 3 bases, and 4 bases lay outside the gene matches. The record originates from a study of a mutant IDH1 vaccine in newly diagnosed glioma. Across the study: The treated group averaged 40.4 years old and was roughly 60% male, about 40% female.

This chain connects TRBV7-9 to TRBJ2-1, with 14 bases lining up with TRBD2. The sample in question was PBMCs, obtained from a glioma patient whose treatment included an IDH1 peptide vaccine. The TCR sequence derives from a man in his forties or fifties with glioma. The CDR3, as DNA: TGTGCCAGCAGCTTCCGACTAGCGGGAGGGCCCAATGAGCAGTTCTTC. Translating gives CASSFRLAGGPNEQFF.